This TCR beta chain derives from a study of cytomegalovirus exposure and HLA in healthy donors. Primers: 60 Vbeta forward and 13 Jbeta reverse. Profiled with immunoSEQ multiplex PCR; TCRdb holds only in-frame clones, not every one. In the table there are over 120,000 clones, 65% to 80% of which are singletons. This TCR was sampled from a male donor in good health and CMV-seronegative. Sequences were obtained from PBMCs.

DNA of the CDR3: TGTGCCAGCGGGAGGGGAAATAATTCACCCCTCCACTTT. This sequence encodes CASGRGNNSPLHF. V is TRBV2 and J is TRBJ1-6, with a tentative D call TRBD1 (5 bases). Trimming took off 8 bases at V and 5 bases at J, with 10 bases between the two ends. CDR1 is SNHLY, CDR2 FYNNEI, per germline. This CDR3 is 13 amino acids long.